This entry describes one T cell receptor (beta chain). Its specificity is not known. This sample stems from a study of shared clonotypes between healthy human individuals. About the study: Participating donors consisted of a couple of women and a few men aged 18 to 49.

Unsorted PBMC replicate PCRs used around 320 ng DNA, around 30,000 T cell genomes. TCRdb keeps only in-frame clones here, not all; method: immunoSEQ multiplex PCR. Among some 480,000 clones listed, less than 80% were seen once. Study outcomes and limitations: Exclusively blood specimens were collected; tissue repertoires likely differ.

V lost 0 bases to trimming and J lost 4 bases, with 9 bases between them. This CDR3 comprises 14 residues. Germline CDR1 is MNHNY and CDR2 is SVGAGI (reference sequence). The chain combines TRBV6-6 with TRBJ1-2; unclear D gene. The TCR was taken from a woman between 40 and 50 years old in good health. Some clones in this sample may be carry-over from other donors' samples. The sequencing input was PBMCs. This CDR3 reads CASSYSTASYGYTF. CDR3 nucleotide sequence: TGTGCCAGCAGTTACTCGACGGCCAGCTATGGCTACACCTTC.